A single sample is the source of the 14 T cell receptor beta chains below, sequenced in a study of neoadjuvant anti-PD-1 for oral cavity cancer. Data came from immunoSEQ multiplex PCR; TCRdb stores just in-frame clones and leaves some out. The table includes several thousand clones, roughly 64% detected once. Time point reported: after neoadjuvant nivolumab, at surgical resection. Sequencing used PBMCs, obtained after nivolumab (anti-PD-1) treatment. The receptor set was obtained from a person aged 35 to 85 with oral cavity squamous cell carcinoma.

V and J are TRBV2 and TRBJ2-7; 7 bases match TRBD1. The V gene's germline CDR1 is SNHLY and CDR2 FYNNEI. This CDR3 is built from 15 residues. Trimming removed 7 bases from V and 1 base from J; junction bases left unmatched: 10. The CDR3 DNA sequence: TGTGCCAGCAACTCCCGAGACAGGGCTTCCTACGAGCAGTACTTC. Its translation is CASNSRDRASYEQYF.

This clone was detected only a few times. J is TRBJ1-2 and V is TRBV6-5; 10 bases are a match to TRBD1. V lost 6 bases and J lost 8; bases outside the gene matches: 6. The CDR3 extends over 13 amino acids. CDR1 is MNHEY and CDR2 is SVGAGI in the germline V gene. The CDR3 region is CASSRGQGQGYTF. DNA of the CDR3: TGTGCCAGCAGCCGGGGACAGGGGCAAGGCTACACCTTC.

V gene TRBV5-6 combines with J gene TRBJ1-5; D is unclear. Germline values: CDR1 SGHDT, CDR2 YYEEEE. V lost 4 bases and J lost 7, with 21 bases in between. The CDR3 sequence is 16 residues long. The CDR3 is CASSTRGKGFGQPQHF. CDR3 DNA: TGTGCCAGCAGCACACGAGGGAAGGGATTCGGACAGCCCCAGCATTTT.

The chain is built from TRBV7-9 and TRBJ2-1, with 9 positions matching TRBD2. The CDR3 is made up of 17 amino acids. The junction had 17 bases not matched to a gene; V was cut back by 5 bases and J by 9 bases. Germline CDR1 reads SEHNR; CDR2 reads FQNEAQ (reference sequence). The CDR3 region is CASSPFSSGASPGEQFF. CDR3 DNA: TGTGCCAGCAGCCCTTTCTCTAGCGGGGCCTCTCCGGGTGAGCAGTTCTTC.

The rearrangement uses TRBV27 and TRBJ2-2; D is unclear. CDR1 and CDR2 from the germline V gene are MNHEY and SMNVEV (reference sequence). Deletions cut 0 bases from V and 6 bases from J, with 17 bases between. This CDR3 spans 17 amino acids. DNA for the CDR3: TGTGCCAGCAGTTTATCGCATTTCCTGGGGAAGCCCGGGGAGCTGTTTTTT. It specifies CASSLSHFLGKPGELFF.

This chain uses TRBV9 with TRBJ2-7, with D possibly called TRBD1 or TRBD2 (5 bases each). Germline CDR1 SGDLS, CDR2 YYNGEE. The CDR3 runs 15 residues. V was shortened by 4 bases and J by 4 bases, with 18 bases between the two germline ends. The CDR3 region is CASSPGAGSLYEQYF. CDR3 sequence (DNA): TGTGCCAGCAGCCCCGGAGCAGGGAGCCTATACGAGCAGTACTTC.

The V and J genes are TRBV6-6 and TRBJ2-1, with 7 bases that match TRBD2. The length of the CDR3 is 14 residues. The junction had 3 bases not matched to a gene; V was cut back by 6 bases and J by 1 base. Germline CDR1 reads MNHNY; CDR2 reads SVGAGI (reference sequence). DNA of the CDR3: TGTGCCAGCAGGGGGGGGGATTCCTACAATGAGCAGTTCTTC. Residues: CASRGGDSYNEQFF.

This chain joins TRBV29-1 and TRBJ2-2; TRBD1 matches 10 bases. CDR1 is SQVTM and CDR2 is ANQGSEA in the germline V gene. V gave up 5 bases and J gave up 4 bases; unmatched junction bases: 1. The length of the CDR3 is 13 residues. CDR3 protein: CSVRTGGTGELFF. DNA of the CDR3: TGCAGCGTTAGGACAGGGGGCACCGGGGAGCTGTTTTTT.

This chain connects TRBV5-1 to TRBJ2-6; no definite D call. Looked up from germline, CDR1 is SGHRS and CDR2 is YFSETQ. CDR3 size: 13 residues. With 5 bases removed from V and 3 bases from J, the gap between germline ends came to 6 bases. Written as DNA, the CDR3 is TGCGCCAGCAGGGGTTATGGGGCCAACGTCCTGACTTTC. Encoded protein: CASRGYGANVLTF.

This chain connects TRBV5-1 to TRBJ2-1; D is uncertain. The germline V gene has CDR1 SGHRS and CDR2 YFSETQ. The CDR3 is 14 residues long. Deletions cut 0 bases from V and 4 bases from J, with 8 bases between. The CDR3, as DNA: TGCGCCAGCAGCTTGGCTGGATTTTACAATGAGCAGTTCTTC. Translated, it gives CASSLAGFYNEQFF. Based on the CDR3 plus reference TRBV5-1 and TRBJ2-1, the full variable domain is KAGVTQTPRYLIKTRGQQVTLSCSPISGHRSVSWYQQTPGQGLQFLFEYFSETQRNKGNFPGRFSGRQFSNSRSEMNVSTLELGDSALYLCASSLAGFYNEQFFGPGTRLTVL.

J is TRBJ2-7 and V is TRBV27, with D hard to call. The V end lost 3 bases, the J end lost 3 bases, and 12 bases lay between the germline ends. Germline V CDR1 and CDR2: MNHEY, SMNVEV (reference sequence). There are 14 residues in the CDR3. The CDR3, as DNA: TGTGCCAGCAGTTTTCGAGGAACTATCTACGAGCAGTACTTC. Translating gives CASSFRGTIYEQYF.

CDR3 amino acids: CASSLGSGTLNTEAFF. Written as DNA, the CDR3 is TGCGCCAGCAGCTTGGGTTCCGGGACACTGAACACTGAAGCTTTCTTT. The chain carries TRBV5-1 and TRBJ1-1; D might be TRBD1 (6 bases). The CDR3 covers 16 residues. Germline V gene data show CDR1 as SGHRS and CDR2 as YFSETQ. V gave up 0 bases and J gave up 0 bases, with 12 bases separating them.

This clone was seen only a few times. The chain joins TRBV7-8 to TRBJ2-1, with 8 bases lining up with TRBD1. The V gene's germline CDR1 is SGHVS and CDR2 FQNEAQ. This CDR3 is 14 amino acids long. Germline trimming cut 5 bases from V and 8 bases from J; bases unmatched to any gene: 8. The CDR3 region is CASSPSQTGDEQFF. In DNA form, the CDR3 reads TGTGCCAGCAGCCCCTCCCAGACAGGGGATGAGCAGTTCTTC. The whole variable domain, remainder taken from reference TRBV7-8 and TRBJ2-1, is GAGVSQSPRYKVAKRGQDVALRCDPISGHVSLFWYQQALGQGPEFLTYFQNEAQLDKSGLPSDRFFAERPEGSVSTLKIQRTQQEDSAVYLCASSPSQTGDEQFFGPGTRLTVL.

This clone came up once. The chain has TRBV6-1 and TRBJ1-2; 7 nucleotides line up with TRBD1. There are 15 residues in the CDR3. The junction had 9 bases not matched to a gene; V was cut back by 3 bases and J by 5 bases. Germline CDR1 reads MNHNS; CDR2 reads SASEGT. The CDR3 DNA reads as TGTGCCAGCAGTGACCGGGACAGCCGATTTTATGGCTACACCTTC. It translates to CASSDRDSRFYGYTF.